This T cell receptor beta chain was observed in a study of control samples from healthy donors and cancer patients. This CDR3 spans 15 amino acids. Trimming took 0 bases from V and 0 from J, leaving 8 bases between them. The germline gives CDR1 MNHNY, CDR2 SVGAGI (reference sequence). The assay was immunoSEQ multiplex PCR, and TCRdb's table has in-frame clones only and misses some. Found here are some 130,000 clones, 85% to 95% of them singletons; the top ten hold 3.6%. The clonotype comes from a man younger than 45 in good health. This chain links TRBV6-6 with TRBJ1-1; D is unclear. The sample comprised blood. The CDR3 nucleotides read TGTGCCAGCAGTTACTCGGAAGGTATGAACACTGAAGCTTTCTTT. This sequence encodes CASSYSEGMNTEAFF.